Following are 3 T cell receptor beta chains from one sample sequenced in a study of post-analysis software for immune sequencing data. Unique molecular identifiers were present in the TCR beta cDNA libraries. MiXCR, applied by TCRdb to the PCR reads, yields one record per CDR3 protein. The repertoire holds 150,000 to 200,000 distinct CDR3 sequences, with around 34% as singletons. The input for sequencing was blood, taken after autologous hematopoietic stem cell transplantation. Source of these receptors: a girl between 10 and 17 years old with multiple sclerosis.

This clonotype was observed a few times. The chain recombines TRBV12-3 or TRBV12-4 with TRBJ2-1; 9 positions match TRBD1. The CDR3 has 16 amino acids. Trimming removed 4 bases from V and 5 bases from J; junction bases left unmatched: 9. CDR3 sequence (DNA): TGTGCCAGCAGTTCCCGCCGGAGGGACAGGGACAATGAGCAGTTCTTC. It yields the protein CASSSRRRDRDNEQFF.

The V call is TRBV27, the J call TRBJ2-7; no clear D. CDR1 is MNHEY, CDR2 SMNVEV, per germline (reference sequence). The CDR3 is 12 residues long. V lost 6 bases, J lost 0 bases, and 6 bases lay in between. The CDR3 DNA follows: TGTGCCAGCAGGCCCAACTCCTACGAGCAGTACTTC. It specifies CASRPNSYEQYF.

The chain joins TRBV27 to TRBJ2-7; D gene unclear. The CDR3 length is 15 residues. V lost 4 bases to trimming and J lost 4 bases, with 17 bases between them. CDR1 MNHEY and CDR2 SMNVEV come from the germline V gene (reference sequence). For the CDR3, the DNA is TGTGCCAGCAGTTCCCGGGCCAACAAAGGGTACGAGCAGTACTTC. Its protein product is CASSSRANKGYEQYF.